This T cell receptor (beta chain) was identified during a study of CD8+CD57+ T cells in acquired aplastic anemia (dated by TCRdb to the late 2010s). Regarding the complete study: DNA extracted from sorted CD4+ and CD8+ cells had a mean of about 3.3 ug, with a range of roughly 0.2 to 30 ug. An average of roughly 10 million reads for CD4+ cells and around 11 million reads for CD8+ cells was obtained from healthy donor samples. The investigation overall reported the following: Around 31 CD8+ CDR3 sequences were shared between patients and controls but appeared highly expressed in patients and within their immunodominant clones. No significant difference in CD8+ Simpson's diversity was found between patients and healthy controls (P=0.060).

As encoded in the germline V gene (reference sequence), CDR1 is DFQATT while CDR2 is SNEGSKA. A distance of 9 bases separates the germline ends of V and J, which lose 3 bases and 9 bases respectively. Its CDR3 holds 11 amino acids, cysteine through phenylalanine. Left in the record is the CDR3 DNA by itself, 33 bases read in frame from the first base. Concerning this clonotype: What this receptor recognizes is not known. No qualities accompany the bases; no much larger clone lies one base away.

Profiling of TCR beta VDJ combinations and CDR3 sequences used genomic DNA as the template. An Illumina HiSeq 2000 was used for TCR repertoire sequencing. In the paper's pipeline: Repertoires were assessed using TRBV/TRBJ rearrangement plots, CDR3 size and DJ length profiles, and Simpson's diversity index. The immunodominant clone was defined as the most abundant DNA sequence in deep sequencing data. CDR3 amino acid sequences were screened for sharing across subjects and were compared with published repertoires and the VDJdb database. TCRdb trimmed the raw reads at Q25, called clones with MiXCR and kept productive beta chains. Entries are consolidated by CDR3 protein sequence, retaining the most common genes and DNA. The V and J calls and clone size come from TCRdb's table, not from the authors' own analysis. A total of tens of thousands of distinct CDR3 sequences appear in this sample, under 50% of them only once. The ten most abundant clones make up 66% of the sample.

TCR repertoires of sorted CD4+ and CD8+ blood T cells from severe aplastic anemia patients and healthy subjects were deep-sequenced in the study. Ficoll-Paque density gradient centrifugation was used to isolate peripheral blood mononuclear cells. Before DNA extraction, CD4+ and CD8+ T cells were sorted by FACS or by magnetic beads. The sequenced sample was sorted CD4+, CD8+, or CD8+CD57+ T cells (not recorded which) from PBMCs. The chain is made from TRBV20-1 and TRBJ2-1; there is no confident call for the D gene. The TCR originated in a human donor in good health, serving as a control. The nucleotides read TGCAGTGCTAGGGTAGTCAGTGAGCAGTTCTTC. It translates as CSARVVSEQFF.